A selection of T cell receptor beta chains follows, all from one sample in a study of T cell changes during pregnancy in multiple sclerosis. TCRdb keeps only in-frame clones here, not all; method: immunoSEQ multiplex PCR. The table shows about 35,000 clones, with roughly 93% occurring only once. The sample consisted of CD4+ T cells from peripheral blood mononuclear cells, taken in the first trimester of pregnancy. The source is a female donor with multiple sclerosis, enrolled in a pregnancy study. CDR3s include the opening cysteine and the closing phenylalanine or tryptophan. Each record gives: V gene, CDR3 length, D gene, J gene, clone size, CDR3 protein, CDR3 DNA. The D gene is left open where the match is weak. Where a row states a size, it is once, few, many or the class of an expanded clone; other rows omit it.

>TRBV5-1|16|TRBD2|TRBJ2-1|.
CASSLALAGGTNEQFF
TGCGCCAGCAGCTTGGCCTTGGCGGGAGGCACCAATGAGCAGTTCTTC
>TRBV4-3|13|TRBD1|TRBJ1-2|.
CASSQTGIYGYTF
TGCGCCAGCAGCCAGACAGGGATCTATGGCTACACCTTC
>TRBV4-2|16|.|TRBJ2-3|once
CASSQEAPPRTDTQYF
TGTGCCAGCAGCCAAGAGGCTCCCCCTCGCACAGATACGCAGTATTTT
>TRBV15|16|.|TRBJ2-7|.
CATSREASRSSYEQYF
TGTGCCACCAGCAGGGAGGCCAGCCGGAGCTCCTACGAGCAGTACTTC
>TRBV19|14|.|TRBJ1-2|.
CASSLGLANYGYTF
TGTGCCAGTAGTCTGGGGCTCGCTAACTATGGCTACACCTTC
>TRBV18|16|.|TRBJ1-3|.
CASSPRTLNSGNTIYF
TGTGCCAGCTCACCACGGACTCTCAACTCTGGAAACACCATATATTTT
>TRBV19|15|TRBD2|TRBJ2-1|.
CASGPSGGLYNEQFF
TGTGCCAGTGGCCCCAGCGGGGGCCTATACAATGAGCAGTTCTTC
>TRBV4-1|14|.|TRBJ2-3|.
CASSLAVSTDTQYF
TGCGCCAGCAGCCTAGCGGTTAGCACAGATACGCAGTATTTT
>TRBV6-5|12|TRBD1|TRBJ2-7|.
CASSFRQGEQYF
TGTGCCAGCAGTTTCAGACAGGGTGAGCAGTACTTC
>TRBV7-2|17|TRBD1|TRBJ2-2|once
CASTRGVRGLGTGELFF
TGTGCCAGCACCCGAGGGGTCAGGGGGCTGGGCACCGGGGAGCTGTTTTTT
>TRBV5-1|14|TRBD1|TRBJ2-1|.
CASSYGQGINEQFF
TGCGCCAGCAGCTATGGACAGGGTATCAATGAGCAGTTCTTC
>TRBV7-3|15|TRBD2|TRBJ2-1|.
CASSQTSGVSGEQFF
TGTGCCAGCAGTCAGACTAGCGGGGTATCGGGTGAGCAGTTCTTC
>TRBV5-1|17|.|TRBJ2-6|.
CASSPARGSSGANVLTF
TGCGCCAGCTCACCCGCACGAGGAAGCTCTGGGGCCAACGTCCTGACTTTC
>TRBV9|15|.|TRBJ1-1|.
CASSVGTGWDTEAFF
TGTGCCAGCAGCGTAGGAACAGGGTGGGACACTGAAGCTTTCTTT
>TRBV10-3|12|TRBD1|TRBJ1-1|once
CAISTGDTEAFF
TGTGCCATCTCGACAGGGGACACTGAAGCTTTCTTT
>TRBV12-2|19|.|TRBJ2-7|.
CASRLVVPPGQGRDYEQYF
TGTGCAAGTCGCTTAGTAGTTCCACCGGGACAGGGTAGGGACTACGAGCAGTACTTC
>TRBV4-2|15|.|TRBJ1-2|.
CASSQEPVANYGYTF
TGTGCCAGCAGCCAAGAGCCTGTAGCGAACTATGGCTACACCTTC
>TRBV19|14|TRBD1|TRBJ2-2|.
CAAGTGANTGELFF
TGTGCCGCCGGGACAGGGGCAAACACCGGGGAGCTGTTTTTT
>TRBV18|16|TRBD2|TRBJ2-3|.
CASSPKAGGRADTQYF
TGTGCCAGCTCACCAAAAGCGGGGGGGCGCGCAGATACGCAGTATTTT
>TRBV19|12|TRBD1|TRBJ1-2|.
CASSYRDRAITF
TGTGCCAGTAGTTACCGGGACAGGGCTATAACCTTC
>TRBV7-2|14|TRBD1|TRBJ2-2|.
CASGRGLGTGELFF
TGTGCCAGCGGCAGGGGGCTGGGCACCGGGGAGCTGTTTTTT
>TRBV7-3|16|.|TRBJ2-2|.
CASSSTGTPGTGELFF
TGTGCCAGCAGCTCAACCGGGACACCGGGCACCGGGGAGCTGTTTTTT
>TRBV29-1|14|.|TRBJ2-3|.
CSVVVRISPNTQYF
TGCAGCGTCGTTGTCAGGATTTCTCCGAATACGCAGTATTTT
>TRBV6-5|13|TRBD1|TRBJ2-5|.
CASSRDSTETQYF
TGTGCCAGCAGTAGGGACAGCACGGAGACCCAGTACTTC
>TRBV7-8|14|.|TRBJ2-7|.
CASSFGGRKYEQYF
TGTGCCAGCAGCTTCGGGGGACGGAAGTACGAGCAGTACTTC
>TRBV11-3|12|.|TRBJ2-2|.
CASSPGTGELFF
TGTGCCAGCAGCCCCGGTACCGGGGAGCTGTTTTTT
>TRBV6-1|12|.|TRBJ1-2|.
CASQGPYYGYTF
TGTGCCAGCCAGGGGCCTTACTATGGCTACACCTTC
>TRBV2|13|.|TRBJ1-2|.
CASSRESHYGYTF
TGTGCCAGCAGTCGAGAGTCTCACTATGGCTACACCTTC
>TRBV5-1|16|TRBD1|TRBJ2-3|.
CASSLSGGAGTDTQYF
TGCGCCAGCAGCCTATCAGGGGGCGCCGGCACAGATACGCAGTATTTT
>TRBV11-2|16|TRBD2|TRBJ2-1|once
CASSLGLAQPYNEQFF
TGTGCCAGCAGCCTGGGACTAGCGCAACCCTACAATGAGCAGTTCTTC
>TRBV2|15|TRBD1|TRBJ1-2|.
CASSYRGQTNYGYTF
TGTGCCAGCAGTTACCGGGGACAGACTAACTATGGCTACACCTTC
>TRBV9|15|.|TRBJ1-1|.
CASSVAAGGLTEAFF
TGTGCCAGCAGCGTAGCGGCGGGGGGACTTACTGAAGCTTTCTTT
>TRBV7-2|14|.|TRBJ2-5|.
CASSLAGGLETQYF
TGTGCCAGCAGCTTAGCGGGGGGGCTAGAGACCCAGTACTTC
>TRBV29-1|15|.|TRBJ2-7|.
CSVEGKAGYGLEQYF
TGCAGCGTTGAGGGGAAGGCGGGGTACGGCCTTGAGCAGTACTTC
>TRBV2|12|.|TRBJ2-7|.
CASNRDSYEQYF
TGTGCCAGCAACAGGGACTCCTACGAGCAGTACTTC
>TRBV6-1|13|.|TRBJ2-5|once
CASTGQYQETQYF
TGTGCCAGCACTGGACAGTACCAAGAGACCCAGTACTTC
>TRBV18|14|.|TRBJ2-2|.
CASSLKGGTGELFF
TGTGCCAGCTCGCTCAAAGGGGGCACCGGGGAGCTGTTTTTT
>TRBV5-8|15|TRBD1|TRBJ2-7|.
CASSFGTGTGYEQYF
TGTGCCAGCAGCTTCGGCACCGGGACAGGCTACGAGCAGTACTTC
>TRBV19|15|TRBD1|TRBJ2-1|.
CASSLGQAPYNEQFF
TGTGCCAGTAGTCTGGGACAGGCACCCTACAATGAGCAGTTCTTC
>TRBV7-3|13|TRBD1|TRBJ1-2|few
CASSQGQGVGYTF
TGTGCCAGCAGCCAAGGACAGGGTGTCGGCTACACCTTC